Here is one TCR beta chain with its context. Germline V gene data show CDR1 as KGHSY and CDR2 as FQNENV. The CDR3 spans 14 residues. V lost 1 base to trimming and J lost 1 base, with 8 bases between them. The sample belongs to a study of blood T cell repertoires in COVID-19. Study-level information: Acute and convalescent COVID-19 samples came from the United States, Italy and Spain. The cDNA or gDNA used as material had been derived from T cells, B-cell-depleted T cells, or PBMCs.

Original handling: The assay estimated nucleated cells by amplifying reference gene primers. Sequenced by immunoSEQ multiplex PCR; TCRdb stores in-frame clones only, minus some. D and trimming were read from the DNA, whereas the V and J calls and clone size are those reported in that table. The data contain 130,000 to 150,000 clones, 85% of them singletons. The source is a human donor with acute or convalescent COVID-19. The donor label of this sample is uncertain. Sequences were obtained from peripheral blood. This chain joins TRBV16 and TRBJ2-7; D gene ambiguous. This CDR3 is CASSQLAFSYEQYV. For the CDR3, the DNA is TGTGCCAGCAGCCAATTGGCCTTTTCCTACGAGCAGTACGTC.